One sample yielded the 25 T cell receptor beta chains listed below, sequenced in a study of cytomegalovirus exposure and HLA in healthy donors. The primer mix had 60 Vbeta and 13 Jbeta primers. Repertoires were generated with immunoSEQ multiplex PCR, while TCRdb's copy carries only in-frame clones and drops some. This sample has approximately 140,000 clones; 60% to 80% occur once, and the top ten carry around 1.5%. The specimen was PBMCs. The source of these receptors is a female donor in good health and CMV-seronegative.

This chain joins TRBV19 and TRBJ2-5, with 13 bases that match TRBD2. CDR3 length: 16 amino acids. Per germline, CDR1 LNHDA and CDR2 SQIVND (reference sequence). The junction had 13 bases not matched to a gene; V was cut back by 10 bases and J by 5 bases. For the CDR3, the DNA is TGTGCCATCCTAGGACTAGCGGGAGTCGAGTTGGAGACCCAGTACTTC. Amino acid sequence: CAILGLAGVELETQYF.

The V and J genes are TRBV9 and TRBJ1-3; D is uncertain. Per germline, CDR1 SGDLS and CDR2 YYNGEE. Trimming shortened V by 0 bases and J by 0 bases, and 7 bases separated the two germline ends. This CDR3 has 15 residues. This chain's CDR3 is CASSVASGSGNTIYF. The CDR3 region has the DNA TGTGCCAGCAGCGTAGCTAGTGGCTCTGGAAACACCATATATTTT.

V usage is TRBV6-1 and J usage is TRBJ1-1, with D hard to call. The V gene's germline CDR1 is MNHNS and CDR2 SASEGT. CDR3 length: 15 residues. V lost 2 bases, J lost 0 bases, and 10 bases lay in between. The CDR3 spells CASSESVTLNTEAFF. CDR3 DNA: TGTGCCAGCAGTGAAAGTGTCACACTGAACACTGAAGCTTTCTTT.

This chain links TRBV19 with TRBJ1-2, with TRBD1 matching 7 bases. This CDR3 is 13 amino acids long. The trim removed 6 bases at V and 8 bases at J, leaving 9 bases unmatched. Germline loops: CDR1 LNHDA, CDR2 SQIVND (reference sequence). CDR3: CASSPGQLWGYTF. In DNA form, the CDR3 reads TGTGCCAGTAGCCCGGGACAGCTATGGGGCTACACCTTC.

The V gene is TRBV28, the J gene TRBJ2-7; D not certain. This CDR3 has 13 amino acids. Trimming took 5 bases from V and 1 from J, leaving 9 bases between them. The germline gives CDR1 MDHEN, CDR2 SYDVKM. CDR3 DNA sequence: TGTGCCAGCAGTGGCCCACAATCCTACGAGCAGTACTTC. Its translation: CASSGPQSYEQYF.

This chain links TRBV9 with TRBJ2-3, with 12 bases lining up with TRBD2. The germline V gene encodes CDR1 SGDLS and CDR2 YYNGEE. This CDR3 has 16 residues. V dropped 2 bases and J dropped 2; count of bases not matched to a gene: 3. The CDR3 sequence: CASSVGLAGNTDTQYF. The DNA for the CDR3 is TGTGCCAGCAGCGTCGGACTAGCGGGAAACACAGATACGCAGTATTTT.

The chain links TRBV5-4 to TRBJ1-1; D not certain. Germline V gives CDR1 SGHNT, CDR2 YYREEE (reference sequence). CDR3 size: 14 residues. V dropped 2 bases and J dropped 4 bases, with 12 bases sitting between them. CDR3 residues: CASSLEISSTEAFF. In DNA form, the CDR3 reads TGTGCCAGCAGCTTAGAAATCTCGAGCACTGAAGCTTTCTTT.

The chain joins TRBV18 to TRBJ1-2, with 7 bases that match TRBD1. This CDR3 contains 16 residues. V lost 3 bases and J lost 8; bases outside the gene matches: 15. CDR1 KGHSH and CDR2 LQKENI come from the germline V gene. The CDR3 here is CASSPTSNRGQRGYTF. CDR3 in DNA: TGTGCCAGCTCACCGACCTCCAACAGGGGCCAGAGGGGCTACACCTTC.

CDR3 nucleotides: TGTGCCAGCAGTTATCCTCGGGCAGGGTCCTACGAGCAGTACTTC. Its translation is CASSYPRAGSYEQYF. The chain uses TRBV6-6 and TRBJ2-7; tentative D call: TRBD1 (5 bases). Trimming took off 3 bases at V and 1 base at J, with 13 bases between the two ends. CDR1 and CDR2 (germline): MNHNY, SVGAGI (reference sequence). The CDR3 has 15 amino acids.

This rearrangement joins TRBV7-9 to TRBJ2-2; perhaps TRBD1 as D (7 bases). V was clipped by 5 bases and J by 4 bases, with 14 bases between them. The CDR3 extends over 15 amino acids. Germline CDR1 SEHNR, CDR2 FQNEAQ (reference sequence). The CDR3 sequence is CASSGRDSLTGELFF. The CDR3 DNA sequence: TGTGCCAGCAGCGGGCGGGACAGCCTCACCGGGGAGCTGTTTTTT.

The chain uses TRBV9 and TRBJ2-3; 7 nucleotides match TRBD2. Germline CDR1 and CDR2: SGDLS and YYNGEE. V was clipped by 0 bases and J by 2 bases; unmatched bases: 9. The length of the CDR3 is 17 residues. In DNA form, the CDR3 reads TGTGCCAGCAGCGTAGATGGGGGTAGCGGGCCCACAGATACGCAGTATTTT. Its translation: CASSVDGGSGPTDTQYF.

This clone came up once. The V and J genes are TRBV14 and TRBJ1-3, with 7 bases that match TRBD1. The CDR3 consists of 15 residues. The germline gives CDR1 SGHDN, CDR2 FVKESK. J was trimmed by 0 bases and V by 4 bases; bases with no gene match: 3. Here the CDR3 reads CASSLRTGSGNTIYF. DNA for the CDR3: TGTGCCAGCAGCCTTAGGACAGGCTCTGGAAACACCATATATTTT. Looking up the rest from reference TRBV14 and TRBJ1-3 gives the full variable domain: EAGVTQFPSHSVIEKGQTVTLRCDPISGHDNLYWYRRVMGKEIKFLLHFVKESKQDESGMPNNRFLAERTGGTYSTLKVQPAELEDSGVYFCASSLRTGSGNTIYFGEGSWLTVV.

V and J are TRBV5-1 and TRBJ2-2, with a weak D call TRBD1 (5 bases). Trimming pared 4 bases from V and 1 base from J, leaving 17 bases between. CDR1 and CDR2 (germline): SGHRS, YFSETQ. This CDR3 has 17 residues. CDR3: CASSLLGPNQNTGELFF. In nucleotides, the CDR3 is TGCGCCAGCAGCCTCCTGGGGCCTAACCAGAACACCGGGGAGCTGTTTTTT.

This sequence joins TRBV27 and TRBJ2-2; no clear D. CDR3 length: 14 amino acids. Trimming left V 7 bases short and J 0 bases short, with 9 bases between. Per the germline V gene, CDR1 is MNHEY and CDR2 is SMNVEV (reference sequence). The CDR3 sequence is CASILLANTGELFF. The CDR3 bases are TGTGCCAGCATCCTACTCGCGAACACCGGGGAGCTGTTTTTT.

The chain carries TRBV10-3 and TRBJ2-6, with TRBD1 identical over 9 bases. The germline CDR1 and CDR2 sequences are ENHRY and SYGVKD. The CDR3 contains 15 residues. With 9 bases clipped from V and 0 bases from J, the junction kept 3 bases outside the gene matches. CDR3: CAMGQGFSGANVLTF. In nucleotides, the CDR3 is TGTGCCATGGGACAGGGCTTCTCTGGGGCCAACGTCCTGACTTTC.

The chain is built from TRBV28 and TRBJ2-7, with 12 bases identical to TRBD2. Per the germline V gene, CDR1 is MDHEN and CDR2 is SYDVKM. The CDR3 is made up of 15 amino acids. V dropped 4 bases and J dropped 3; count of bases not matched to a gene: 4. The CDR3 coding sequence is TGTGCCAGCAGTTATGGACTAGCGGGGAGCTACGAGCAGTACTTC. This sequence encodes CASSYGLAGSYEQYF.

In nucleotides, the CDR3 is TGTGCCAGCTCACCTTCAGGACAGGTTCGCGTCTACACCTTC. This encodes CASSPSGQVRVYTF. The rearrangement joins TRBV18 to TRBJ1-2, with TRBD1 matching over 7 bases. Germline CDR1 and CDR2: KGHSH and LQKENI. There are 14 residues in the CDR3. Trimming cost V 3 bases and J 10 bases; bases outside gene matches: 11.

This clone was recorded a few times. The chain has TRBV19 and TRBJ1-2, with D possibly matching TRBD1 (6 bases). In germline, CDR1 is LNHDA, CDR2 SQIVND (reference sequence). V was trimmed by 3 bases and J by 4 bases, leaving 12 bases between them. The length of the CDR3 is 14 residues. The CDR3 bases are TGTGCCAGTAGTATCGACAGGAGCCTCTATGGCTACACCTTC. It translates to CASSIDRSLYGYTF.

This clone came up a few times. CDR3 in amino acids: CASSQDRDLSYEQYF. As DNA, the CDR3 is TGTGCCAGCAGCCAGGACAGGGATCTTTCGTACGAGCAGTACTTC. V gene TRBV7-9 combines with J gene TRBJ2-7; 8 nucleotides line up with TRBD1. CDR1 and CDR2 (germline): SEHNR, FQNEAQ (reference sequence). Trimming at V came to 5 bases and at J to 4 bases, leaving 10 bases not matched to a gene. This CDR3 comprises 15 residues.

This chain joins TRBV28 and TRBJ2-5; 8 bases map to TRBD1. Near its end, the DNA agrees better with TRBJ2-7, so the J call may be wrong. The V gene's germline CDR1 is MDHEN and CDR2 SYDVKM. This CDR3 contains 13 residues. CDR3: CASITGRGHEQYF. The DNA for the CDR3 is TGTGCCAGCATAACGGGCAGGGGGCACGAGCAGTACTTC.

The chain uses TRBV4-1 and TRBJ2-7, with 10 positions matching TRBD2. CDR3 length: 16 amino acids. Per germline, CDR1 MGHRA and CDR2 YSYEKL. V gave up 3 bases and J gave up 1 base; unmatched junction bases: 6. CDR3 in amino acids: CASSHQTAGGSYEQYF. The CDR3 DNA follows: TGCGCCAGCAGCCACCAGACAGCGGGAGGGTCCTACGAGCAGTACTTC.

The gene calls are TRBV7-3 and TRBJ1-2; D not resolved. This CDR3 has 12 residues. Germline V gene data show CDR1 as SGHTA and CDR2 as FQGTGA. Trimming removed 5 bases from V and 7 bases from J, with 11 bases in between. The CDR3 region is CASSLGAGGYTF. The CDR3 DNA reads TGTGCCAGCAGCCTCGGCGCGGGTGGCTACACCTTC. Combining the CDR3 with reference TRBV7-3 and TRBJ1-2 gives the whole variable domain GAGVSQTPSNKVTEKGKYVELRCDPISGHTALYWYRQSLGQGPEFLIYFQGTGAADDSGLPNDRFFAVRPEGSVSTLKIQRTERGDSAVYLCASSLGAGGYTFGSGTRLTVV.

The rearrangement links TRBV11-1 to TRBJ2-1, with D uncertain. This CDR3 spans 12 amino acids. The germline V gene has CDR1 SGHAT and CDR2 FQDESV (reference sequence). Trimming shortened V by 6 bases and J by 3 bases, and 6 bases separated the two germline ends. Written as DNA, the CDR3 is TGTGCCAGCAGAGAGAGCTACAATGAGCAGTTCTTC. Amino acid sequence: CASRESYNEQFF.

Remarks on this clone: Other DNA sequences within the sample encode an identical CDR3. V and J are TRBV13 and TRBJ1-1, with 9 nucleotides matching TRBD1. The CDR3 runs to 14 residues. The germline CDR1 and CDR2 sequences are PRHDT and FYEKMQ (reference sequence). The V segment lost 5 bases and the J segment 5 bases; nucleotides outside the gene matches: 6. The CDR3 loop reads CASSLGTGKTEAFF. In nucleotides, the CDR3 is TGTGCCAGCAGCCTTGGGACAGGGAAAACTGAAGCTTTCTTT.

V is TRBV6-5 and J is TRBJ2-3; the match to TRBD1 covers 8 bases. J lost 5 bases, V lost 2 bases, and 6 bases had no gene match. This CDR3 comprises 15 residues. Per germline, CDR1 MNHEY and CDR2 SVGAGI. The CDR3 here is CASSYPGQGLDTQYF. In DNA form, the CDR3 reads TGTGCCAGCAGTTACCCCGGACAGGGATTAGATACGCAGTATTTT.